Sequencing of this TCR beta chain was carried out in a study of blood T cell repertoires in COVID-19. Study as a whole: COVID-19 samples collected from the United States, Italy and Spain covered acute and convalescent phases. Nucleic acid was either cDNA or gDNA, and it came from T cells, B-cell-depleted T cells, or PBMCs.

This CDR3 region has 13 residues. V gave up 8 bases and J gave up 3 bases; unmatched junction bases: 4. Assay used: immunoSEQ multiplex PCR; TCRdb lists only in-frame clones, some missing. The table records about 120,000 clones, 88% of them present only once. The sample consisted of peripheral blood. The clonotype originates from a woman in her forties or fifties with acute or convalescent COVID-19. This chain joins TRBV12-3 or TRBV12-4 and TRBJ1-5; 7 bases line up with TRBD1. The CDR3 here is CASQGGFNQPQHF. Here the CDR3 DNA reads TGTGCCAGCCAAGGGGGCTTCAATCAGCCCCAGCATTTT.